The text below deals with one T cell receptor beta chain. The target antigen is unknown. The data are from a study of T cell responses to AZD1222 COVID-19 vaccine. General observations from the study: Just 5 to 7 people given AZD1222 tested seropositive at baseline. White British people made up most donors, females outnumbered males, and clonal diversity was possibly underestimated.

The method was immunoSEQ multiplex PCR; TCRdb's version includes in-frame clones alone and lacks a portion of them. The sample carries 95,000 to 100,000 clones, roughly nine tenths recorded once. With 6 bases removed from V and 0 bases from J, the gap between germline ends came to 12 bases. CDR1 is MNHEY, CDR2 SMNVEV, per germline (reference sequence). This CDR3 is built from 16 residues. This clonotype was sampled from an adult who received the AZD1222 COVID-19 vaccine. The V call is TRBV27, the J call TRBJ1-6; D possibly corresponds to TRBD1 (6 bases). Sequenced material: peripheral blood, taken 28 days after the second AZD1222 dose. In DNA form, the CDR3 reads TGTGCCAGCAGACCTCAGGGGAACTCCTATAATTCACCCCTCCACTTT. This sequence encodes CASRPQGNSYNSPLHF.